Presented here are 5 T cell receptor beta chains from one specimen sequenced in a study of T cells expressing NK-cell markers. TCRdb derives one entry per CDR3 protein from the 5' RACE reads, leaving out DNA. The repertoire table contains a few hundred thousand distinct CDR3 sequences. The source material was blood T cells: a sorted CD56 or NKG2C T cell subset, CD4+ or CD8+ T cells, or bulk PBMC T cells (not recorded which). The receptors stem from a woman aged 45-60 years in good health.

The V call is TRBV2, the J call TRBJ2-1; TCRdb calls TRBD2, which cannot be checked without DNA. Germline CDR1 is SNHLY and CDR2 is FYNNEI. The CDR3 is 12 amino acids. The CDR3 reads CASTAGGWSGFF.

The chain employs TRBV5-1 and TRBJ2-6; as DNA is missing, the TRBD1 call by TCRdb cannot be tested. The CDR3 runs 18 residues. CDR1 SGHRS and CDR2 YFSETQ come from the germline V gene. This CDR3 reads CASSLGDRSASGANVLTF.

The chain has TRBV9 and TRBJ1-1; the D call of TRBD1 rests on TCRdb alone, since no DNA is present to check it. This CDR3 contains 15 residues. CDR1 and CDR2 from the germline V gene are SGDLS and YYNGEE. This chain's CDR3 is CASSAQLGGTGEAFF.

This chain uses TRBV10-1 with TRBJ2-1. The CDR3 covers 19 residues. The germline V gene encodes CDR1 WNHNN and CDR2 SYGVQD (reference sequence). CDR3 region: CASSESKSLPGLTVDEQFF.

J is TRBJ1-2 and V is TRBV6-1; as DNA is missing, the TRBD1 call by TCRdb cannot be tested. CDR1 and CDR2 (germline): MNHNS, SASEGT. The length of the CDR3 is 15 residues. CDR3 sequence reads: CASMRGADRNYGYTF.